A single sample is the source of the 10 T cell receptor beta chains below, sequenced in a study of T cell repertoires in cytomegalovirus infection. TCRdb redid the calling of the reads with MiXCR, one entry per CDR3 protein. There are roughly 180,000 distinct CDR3 sequences in the sample; roughly 20% occur only once, and under 30% lies in the top ten. No antigens are known for them. Sequencing used CD8+ T cells from cultured PBMCs, obtained from culture after CMV antigen stimulation. The receptors shown here come from a human donor in good health (CMV status not recorded). Some clones in this sample may be carry-over from other donors' samples.

The chain carries TRBV9 and TRBJ2-3; D possibly corresponds to TRBD1 (5 bases). V lost 0 bases, J lost 2 bases, and 10 bases lay in between. From germline, CDR1 is SGDLS and CDR2 YYNGEE. The CDR3 is 15 amino acids. The CDR3 is CASSVEGPDTDTQYF. CDR3 sequence (DNA): TGTGCCAGCAGCGTAGAGGGGCCAGACACAGATACGCAGTATTTT.

This clonotype was counted between two and nine times. The rearrangement joins TRBV12-3 or TRBV12-4 to TRBJ1-2, with 8 positions matching TRBD1. Germline trimming cut 4 bases from V and 6 bases from J; bases unmatched to any gene: 4. This CDR3 contains 13 residues. The CDR3 loop is CASSSGTGNGYTF. CDR3 DNA: TGTGCCAGCAGTTCCGGGACAGGTAATGGCTACACCTTC.

This clonotype was seen a few times. The rearrangement links TRBV7-9 to TRBJ2-5; TRBD1 agrees at 8 bases. The junction had 5 bases not matched to a gene; V was cut back by 6 bases and J by 2 bases. Germline CDR1 is SEHNR and CDR2 is FQNEAQ (reference sequence). This CDR3 has 14 residues. The DNA of the CDR3 is TGTGCCAGCAGTTCGGACAGGGATCAAGAGACCCAGTACTTC. Its translation: CASSSDRDQETQYF.

V usage is TRBV9 and J usage is TRBJ2-2; D remains ambiguous. CDR1 and CDR2 from the germline V gene are SGDLS and YYNGEE. The CDR3 loop spans 12 amino acids. Trimming left V 0 bases short and J 7 bases short, with 4 bases between. The CDR3 region has the DNA TGTGCCAGCAGCGTAGTCGGCGGGGAGCTGTTTTTT. Translation: CASSVVGGELFF.

The chain has TRBV11-1 and TRBJ2-3; 8 nucleotides agree with TRBD1. Germline V gives CDR1 SGHAT, CDR2 FQDESV (reference sequence). Germline trimming cut 4 bases from V and 0 bases from J; bases unmatched to any gene: 6. This CDR3 has 16 amino acids. The chain's CDR3 is CASSSMTGASTDTQYF. CDR3 in DNA: TGTGCCAGCAGCTCTATGACAGGGGCTAGCACAGATACGCAGTATTTT.

This clonotype was seen a few times. CDR3 coding DNA: TGTGCCAGCAGCTTAGACAACAGAAGCTCCTATAATTCACCCCTCCACTTT. Translated, it gives CASSLDNRSSYNSPLHF. This chain joins TRBV7-2 and TRBJ1-6; no definite D call. The CDR3 covers 17 residues. V lost 1 base, J lost 0 bases, and 10 bases lay in between. CDR1 is SGHTA and CDR2 is FQGNSA in the germline V gene.

This clonotype was seen more than once but under ten times. The V call is TRBV15, the J call TRBJ1-2; 10 bases map to TRBD1. The CDR3 sequence is 13 residues long. The V segment lost 3 bases and the J segment 7 bases; nucleotides outside the gene matches: 2. Germline V gene sequence: CDR1 LNHNV, CDR2 YYDKDF (reference sequence). The CDR3 DNA is TGTGCCACCAGCAGGGGACAGGGGAGTGGCTACACCTTC. The encoded protein is CATSRGQGSGYTF.

This clonotype showed up just once. The chain employs TRBV7-3 and TRBJ2-3; D may match TRBD1 or TRBD2 (5 bases each). Trimming removed 2 bases at V and 2 bases at J, with 8 bases between. CDR3 length: 14 amino acids. Germline V gene lookup returns CDR1 SGHTA and CDR2 FQGTGA. The CDR3 DNA reads as TGTGCCAGCAGCTTATGGGGGACCACAGATACGCAGTATTTT. This encodes CASSLWGTTDTQYF.

This clonotype was detected only a few times. The chain links TRBV4-1 to TRBJ2-7; D gene uncertain. The CDR3 is made up of 15 amino acids. Trimming took off 0 bases at V and 5 bases at J, with 14 bases between the two ends. Germline CDR1 and CDR2: MGHRA and YSYEKL. CDR3 sequence: CASSQDQGPRDEQYF. Here the CDR3 DNA reads TGCGCCAGCAGCCAAGATCAAGGACCCCGCGACGAGCAGTACTTC.

V gene TRBV7-2 combines with J gene TRBJ1-1, with 8 nucleotides matching TRBD1. CDR1 SGHTA and CDR2 FQGNSA come from the germline V gene. V lost 4 bases to trimming and J lost 3 bases; unmatched junction nucleotides: 4. The CDR3 loop spans 14 amino acids. CDR3 in DNA: TGTGCCAGCAGCTCGACGACAGGGGACACTGAAGCTTTCTTT. It yields the protein CASSSTTGDTEAFF. The entire variable domain, with the rest obtained from reference TRBV7-2 and TRBJ1-1, is as follows: GAGVSQSPSNKVTEKGKDVELRCDPISGHTALYWYRQSLGQGLEFLIYFQGNSAPDKSGLPSDRFSAERTGGSVSTLTIQRTQQEDSAVYLCASSSTTGDTEAFFGQGTRLTVV.